A single sample gave rise to the 14 T cell receptor beta chains below, sequenced in a study of shared clonotypes between healthy human individuals. Sequenced by immunoSEQ multiplex PCR; TCRdb stores in-frame clones only, minus some. The repertoire holds around 700,000 clones, with 74% as singletons. The material sequenced was memory CD4+ T cells sorted from blood. Subset reported: CD45RA-negative fraction. These receptors were taken from a woman between 25 and 40 years old in good health.

The CDR3 spells CASRNRGLMGTEAFF. CDR3 DNA sequence: TGTGCCAGCAGGAACAGGGGTTTGATGGGCACTGAAGCTTTCTTT. V is TRBV6-1 and J is TRBJ1-1; 7 bases line up with TRBD1. The germline gives CDR1 MNHNS, CDR2 SASEGT. V gave up 6 bases and J gave up 4 bases; unmatched junction bases: 11. The CDR3 is 15 residues long.

This clone was seen a handful of times. The chain has TRBV29-1 and TRBJ2-1; TRBD1 agrees at 8 bases. Trimming cost V 5 bases and J 5 bases; bases outside gene matches: 2. The CDR3 is 12 residues long. CDR1 and CDR2 from the germline V gene are SQVTM and ANQGSEA. For the CDR3, the DNA is TGCAGCGTTAACAGGGGGGACAATGAGCAGTTCTTC. Translation: CSVNRGDNEQFF.

As regards this clone: This sequence is one base from a far larger clone and is likely a read error. This CDR3 is also generated by other DNA sequences in the sample. The rearrangement links TRBV5-1 to TRBJ2-1, with 9 nucleotides matching TRBD2. The germline gives CDR1 SGHRS, CDR2 YFSETQ. J gave up 2 bases and V 3 bases, and 3 bases lay outside the gene matches. The CDR3 has 15 amino acids. The CDR3 reads CASSWASGAYNEQFF. CDR3 nucleotides: TGCGCCAGCAGCTGGGCTAGCGGGGCCTACAATGAGCAGTTCTTC.

The rearrangement links TRBV27 to TRBJ1-2; 10 nucleotides match TRBD1. This CDR3 is built from 14 residues. CDR1 is MNHEY and CDR2 is SMNVEV in the germline V gene (reference sequence). The ends lost 6 bases at V and 6 bases at J; junction bases unmatched: 7. The DNA for the CDR3 is TGTGCCAGCAGGGCAGACAGGGGGCGGCATGGCTACACCTTC. Its protein product is CASRADRGRHGYTF.

This clone was recorded a few times. The V gene is TRBV7-3, the J gene TRBJ2-3, with D uncertain. This CDR3 is built from 14 residues. V lost 5 bases to trimming and J lost 2 bases, with 11 bases between them. CDR1 SGHTA and CDR2 FQGTGA come from the germline V gene. The CDR3 here is CASSQSSYTDTQYF. CDR3 in DNA: TGTGCCAGCAGCCAAAGTTCGTACACAGATACGCAGTATTTT.

The chain carries TRBV19 and TRBJ1-4; TRBD1 might be the D (5 bases). The CDR3 runs 16 residues. V shed 5 bases and J shed 7 bases, with 20 bases lying between them. Germline assignment: CDR1 LNHDA and CDR2 SQIVND (reference sequence). The CDR3 sequence is CASSPRGGPRGEKLFF. CDR3 sequence (DNA): TGTGCCAGTAGTCCGAGGGGCGGGCCTCGTGGTGAAAAACTGTTTTTT.

In regard to this clone: A much larger clone differs by one base, so this may be a read error. Other DNA sequences within the sample encode an identical CDR3. V gene TRBV5-1 combines with J gene TRBJ2-7; TRBD2 might be the D (6 bases). Looked up from germline, CDR1 is SGHRS and CDR2 is YFSETQ. V lost 1 base to trimming and J lost 4 bases, with 15 bases between them. The CDR3 extends over 15 amino acids. CDR3 amino acids: CASSLSSGQSYEQYF. DNA for the CDR3: TGCGCCAGCAGCTTGAGCAGCGGGCAGAGTTACGAGCAGTACTTC.

This chain uses TRBV27 with TRBJ1-1; a weak D match, TRBD1 (6 bases). Germline lookup yields CDR1 MNHEY and CDR2 SMNVEV (reference sequence). Trimming took off 6 bases at V and 1 base at J, with 15 bases between the two ends. This CDR3 is built from 15 residues. The CDR3 reads CASSLHRVANTEAFF. The CDR3 DNA reads TGTGCCAGCAGCCTTCACAGGGTAGCGAACACTGAAGCTTTCTTT.

The rearrangement joins TRBV28 to TRBJ1-2; a weak D match, TRBD1 (5 bases). The V end lost 4 bases, the J end lost 8 bases, and 17 bases lay between the germline ends. The CDR3 spans 14 residues. Looked up from germline, CDR1 is MDHEN and CDR2 is SYDVKM. The CDR3 here is CASSSLGGQRGYTF. CDR3 bases: TGTGCCAGCAGTTCACTAGGCGGACAAAGGGGCTACACCTTC.

This rearrangement joins TRBV11-2 to TRBJ2-5; 8 bases match TRBD2. Unmatched junction bases numbered 2, after V lost 3 bases and J lost 2 bases. CDR3 length equals 14 residues. Per germline, CDR1 SGHAT and CDR2 FQNNGV. In DNA form, the CDR3 reads TGTGCCAGCAGCTTTAGCGGGAATCAAGAGACCCAGTACTTC. This encodes CASSFSGNQETQYF.

CDR3 in DNA: TGTGCCAGTAGCGGGAGCAGTTCGCGCACAGATACGCAGTATTTT. Translated, it gives CASSGSSSRTDTQYF. This chain links TRBV19 with TRBJ2-3; D might be TRBD2 (6 bases). V dropped 6 bases and J dropped 1 base, with 14 bases sitting between them. This CDR3 comprises 15 residues. Germline CDR1 LNHDA, CDR2 SQIVND (reference sequence).

This clone has only a few counts. This chain joins TRBV19 and TRBJ1-5; D is unclear. The V end was cut by 1 base, the J end by 0 bases, with 4 bases between. This CDR3 is built from 14 residues. CDR1 and CDR2 (germline): LNHDA, SQIVND (reference sequence). CDR3: CASSIGNSNQPQHF. The CDR3 region has the DNA TGTGCCAGTAGTATAGGGAATAGCAATCAGCCCCAGCATTTT.

This chain links TRBV12-5 with TRBJ2-3, with D perhaps matching TRBD1 (8 bases). The CDR3 has 18 amino acids. V lost 6 bases and J 2 bases, leaving 24 bases between the germline ends. Germline CDR1 is LGHNT and CDR2 is FRNRAP. CDR3 sequence (DNA): TGTGCTAGTGGCTACGACAGGGGTGGACTAGGACCCACAGATACGCAGTATTTT. Translation gives CASGYDRGGLGPTDTQYF.

This clone came up a few times. This chain links TRBV19 with TRBJ1-5; 9 bases align to TRBD1. The CDR3 has 13 amino acids. The trim removed 6 bases at V and 4 bases at J, leaving 1 base unmatched. CDR1 and CDR2 from the germline V gene are LNHDA and SQIVND (reference sequence). Here the CDR3 reads CASRGQGNQPQHF. DNA of the CDR3: TGTGCCAGTAGGGGACAGGGTAATCAGCCCCAGCATTTT.